These 3 T cell receptor beta chains were sequenced from one sample in a study of T cell responses to AZD1222 COVID-19 vaccine. Here immunoSEQ multiplex PCR was the method, and the copy in TCRdb shows in-frame clones only, minus some. The sample records some 130,000 clones, about 85% being singletons. Sequencing used peripheral blood, obtained on day 0 of AZD1222 vaccination. All receptors derive from an adult in good health.

The chain uses TRBV10-3 and TRBJ1-3, with unresolved D. V was shortened by 1 base and J by 0 bases, with 10 bases between the two germline ends. In germline, CDR1 is ENHRY, CDR2 SYGVKD. This CDR3 has 16 amino acids. The CDR3 coding sequence is TGTGCCATCAGTGAGTTGTACGGATACTCTGGAAACACCATATATTTT. This translates into CAISELYGYSGNTIYF.

The rearrangement uses TRBV2 and TRBJ2-2; D possibly corresponds to TRBD1 (5 bases). Deletions cut 6 bases from V and 4 bases from J, with 12 bases between. Germline assignment: CDR1 SNHLY and CDR2 FYNNEI. The CDR3 runs 14 residues. The CDR3 is CASSAGQTTGELFF. CDR3 nucleotide sequence: TGTGCCAGCAGCGCAGGACAAACCACCGGGGAGCTGTTTTTT.

The V and J genes are TRBV5-4 and TRBJ1-1, with a possible D match to TRBD1 (5 bases). The CDR3 is 13 residues long. Deletions cut 2 bases from V and 2 bases from J, with 7 bases between. Germline CDR1 and CDR2: SGHNT and YYREEE (reference sequence). As DNA, the CDR3 is TGTGCCAGCAGCTTAGACAGAAACACTGAAGCTTTCTTT. Its protein product is CASSLDRNTEAFF.